A single sample gave rise to the 17 T cell receptor beta chains below, sequenced in a study of T cells in Graves' hyperthyroidism and ophthalmopathy. RNA transcripts were the template for amplifying TCR beta CDR3 regions. The TCR CDR3 was amplified in a first-round RT-PCR using the HTBI primer set. TCRdb used MiXCR to reprocess the multiplex PCR reads, holding one entry per CDR3 protein. Among hundreds of thousands of distinct CDR3 sequences, approximately 15% were seen once, and the ten largest hold about 22%. The material sequenced was blood. These receptors originate from a woman in her 30s with Graves' hyperthyroidism.

This clonotype was picked up many times. V is TRBV29-1 and J is TRBJ1-1; a weak D match, TRBD1 (6 bases). Germline V CDR1 and CDR2: SQVTM, ANQGSEA. Between the trimmed V and J ends, which lost 6 bases and 0 bases, there was a span of 11 bases. There are 13 residues in the CDR3. CDR3: CSVRQGMNTEAFF. In nucleotides, the CDR3 is TGCAGCGTGCGGCAGGGGATGAACACTGAAGCTTTCTTT.

This clonotype was observed at least ten times. The chain couples TRBV18 to TRBJ1-2; tentative D call: TRBD1 (5 bases). V dropped 2 bases and J dropped 4 bases, with 5 bases sitting between them. Germline assignment: CDR1 KGHSH and CDR2 LQKENI. The CDR3 contains 12 residues. CDR3 amino acids: CASSPGTYGYTF. The CDR3 coding sequence is TGTGCCAGCTCACCAGGGACCTATGGCTACACCTTC.

This clonotype was seen ten or more times. This chain joins TRBV28 and TRBJ2-5, with D possibly matching TRBD2 (6 bases). The CDR3 has 14 amino acids. With 5 bases removed from V and 2 bases from J, the gap between germline ends came to 12 bases. CDR1 and CDR2 from the germline V gene are MDHEN and SYDVKM. CDR3 residues: CASSPLAAQETQYF. CDR3 nucleotide sequence: TGTGCCAGCAGTCCCTTAGCGGCTCAAGAGACCCAGTACTTC.

The V gene is TRBV10-3, the J gene TRBJ2-2; D perhaps matches TRBD1 (6 bases). V dropped 6 bases and J dropped 2 bases, with 10 bases sitting between them. The length of the CDR3 is 14 residues. The germline CDR1 and CDR2 sequences are ENHRY and SYGVKD. The CDR3 spells CAIRGAGNTGELFF. In DNA form, the CDR3 reads TGTGCCATCAGGGGGGCAGGCAACACCGGGGAGCTGTTTTTT.

The gene calls are TRBV28 and TRBJ2-2; 10 nucleotides match TRBD1. There are 15 residues in the CDR3. The ends lost 5 bases at V and 6 bases at J; junction bases unmatched: 6. Per the germline V gene, CDR1 is MDHEN and CDR2 is SYDVKM. The DNA of the CDR3 is TGTGCCAGCAGTCAAGACAGGGGGCAGGCCGGGGAGCTGTTTTTT. Residues: CASSQDRGQAGELFF.

This clonotype was recorded at least ten times. J is TRBJ2-1 and V is TRBV24-1; TRBD1 aligns across 7 bases. The germline gives CDR1 KGHDR, CDR2 SFDVKD. V shed 4 bases and J 10 bases; nucleotides not matched to a gene: 9. The CDR3 loop spans 14 amino acids. This CDR3 reads CATSDSGGFQEQFF. CDR3 nucleotides: TGTGCCACCAGTGACTCAGGGGGTTTCCAAGAGCAGTTCTTC.

This clonotype came up a few times. V gene TRBV4-1 combines with J gene TRBJ2-3; tentatively, D is TRBD1 (6 bases). Deletions cut 0 bases from V and 3 bases from J, with 10 bases between. Germline CDR1 and CDR2: MGHRA and YSYEKL. The CDR3 runs 15 residues. The CDR3: CASSQEDRMTDTQYF. CDR3 coding DNA: TGCGCCAGCAGCCAAGAAGACAGGATGACAGATACGCAGTATTTT.

The sample holds many counts of this clonotype. This chain uses TRBV28 with TRBJ1-1; a possible D gene is TRBD1 (6 bases). Trimming pared 3 bases from V and 7 bases from J, leaving 15 bases between. The CDR3 has 14 amino acids. CDR1 is MDHEN and CDR2 is SYDVKM in the germline V gene. CDR3 sequence: CASSFGRGENEAFF. The CDR3, as DNA: TGTGCCAGCAGTTTTGGGAGGGGGGAGAATGAAGCTTTCTTT.

CDR3 nucleotide sequence: TGTGCCTTGGAGGTAGGCGAGCAGTTCTTC. Amino acid sequence: CALEVGEQFF. The chain links TRBV30 to TRBJ2-1, with D possibly TRBD2 on 5 matching bases. CDR1 and CDR2 (germline): GTSNPN, SVGIG (reference sequence). This CDR3 comprises 10 residues. V was clipped by 7 bases and J by 10 bases, with 11 bases between them.

This clonotype has at least ten counts. The rearrangement links TRBV12-3 or TRBV12-4 to TRBJ2-7; no definite D call. The V and J ends lost 7 bases and 3 bases respectively, with 13 bases between them. This CDR3 has 13 amino acids. CDR3 protein: CASTAKWGYEQYF. In nucleotides, the CDR3 is TGTGCCAGCACCGCCAAGTGGGGCTACGAGCAGTACTTC.

This clonotype was picked up many times. This rearrangement joins TRBV4-3 to TRBJ2-7; the D gene could be TRBD1 or TRBD2 (5 bases each). The CDR3 runs to 14 residues. Germline CDR1 is LGHNA and CDR2 is YSLEER. V lost 1 base to trimming and J lost 4 bases, with 11 bases between them. CDR3 loop: CASSQASEGYEQYF. DNA of the CDR3: TGCGCCAGCAGCCAAGCTAGTGAGGGGTACGAGCAGTACTTC.

This clonotype was observed a handful of times. V gene TRBV24-1 combines with J gene TRBJ1-1; tentative D call: TRBD1 (5 bases). Looked up from germline, CDR1 is KGHDR and CDR2 is SFDVKD. The CDR3 runs to 13 residues. Trimming cost V 7 bases and J 1 base, with 9 bases left between them. CDR3 sequence: CATRGHRNTEAFF. CDR3 in DNA: TGTGCCACCAGAGGACACCGGAACACTGAAGCTTTCTTT.

This clonotype has at least ten counts. The chain recombines TRBV7-2 with TRBJ1-2; 11 bases agree with TRBD1. Germline CDR1 SGHTA, CDR2 FQGNSA. This CDR3 has 14 residues. The junction had 4 bases not matched to a gene; V was cut back by 6 bases and J by 4 bases. CDR3 loop: CASSRTGGGYGYTF. The CDR3 DNA reads as TGTGCCAGCAGTCGGACAGGGGGCGGCTATGGCTACACCTTC.

This CDR3 is CASRGLANEKLFF. The CDR3 nucleotides are TGTGCCAGCAGGGGGCTGGCGAATGAAAAACTGTTTTTT. The chain joins TRBV27 to TRBJ1-4, with D perhaps TRBD1 (5 bases). The germline V and J ends were trimmed by 6 bases and 5 bases, with 10 bases remaining between them. The CDR3 is 13 residues long. Germline V gene lookup returns CDR1 MNHEY and CDR2 SMNVEV (reference sequence).

This chain's CDR3 is CASSLIPLAGGGGQYF. The CDR3 DNA sequence: TGTGCCAGCAGCTTAATCCCCCTAGCGGGAGGGGGGGGGCAGTACTTC. J is TRBJ2-7 and V is TRBV7-2, with TRBD2 matching over 12 bases. J lost 9 bases, V lost 2 bases, and 11 bases had no gene match. The germline gives CDR1 SGHTA, CDR2 FQGNSA. This CDR3 is built from 16 residues.

This clonotype was counted only a few times. The chain couples TRBV11-2 to TRBJ2-2, with D possibly matching TRBD2 (5 bases). From germline, CDR1 is SGHAT and CDR2 FQNNGV. V shed 5 bases and J shed 1 base, with 11 bases lying between them. There are 15 residues in the CDR3. CDR3 amino acids: CASSVPGRNTGELFF. The CDR3 bases are TGTGCCAGCAGCGTACCTGGGAGGAACACCGGGGAGCTGTTTTTT.

The chain uses TRBV7-9 and TRBJ2-1; TRBD2 matches at 8 bases. This CDR3 has 17 residues. CDR1 is SEHNR and CDR2 is FQNEAQ in the germline V gene (reference sequence). V lost 3 bases and J lost 0; bases outside the gene matches: 7. The CDR3 region has the DNA TGTGCCAGCAGCTTCCCGCTAGCGGGTAGCTCCTACAATGAGCAGTTCTTC. It codes for CASSFPLAGSSYNEQFF.